Below, 5 T cell receptor beta chains from the same sample are listed, as sequenced in a study of T cells in tuberculosis. Clones were sequenced by immunoSEQ multiplex PCR, and TCRdb holds only the in-frame ones, with some missing. Of approximately 22,000 clones listed, roughly 84% were seen once; the top ten hold about 15%. Regarding time point: new active TB diagnosis, blood taken before or within 7 days of starting treatment. The sequences come from PBMCs, collected at tuberculosis diagnosis. Receptor source: an adult with tuberculosis.

J is TRBJ2-3 and V is TRBV7-2; D perhaps matches TRBD2 (7 bases). V gave up 4 bases and J gave up 2 bases, with 13 bases separating them. Germline V lookup: CDR1 SGHTA, CDR2 FQGNSA. This CDR3 is built from 15 residues. The CDR3 DNA is TGTGCCAGCAGCTCCACGGGGGGCGCCACAGATACGCAGTATTTT. Amino acid sequence: CASSSTGGATDTQYF.

The chain is built from TRBV19 and TRBJ1-1; D is possibly TRBD1 (6 bases). Germline values: CDR1 LNHDA, CDR2 SQIVND (reference sequence). Between the trimmed V and J ends, which lost 10 bases and 6 bases, there was a span of 15 bases. The CDR3 length is 12 residues. CDR3 DNA sequence: TGTGCCACTAAACAACAGGGCTCTGAAGCTTTCTTT. This translates into CATKQQGSEAFF. Full variable domain (rest looked up from reference TRBV19 and TRBJ1-1): DGGITQSPKYLFRKEGQNVTLSCEQNLNHDAMYWYRQDPGQGLRLIYYSQIVNDFQKGDIAEGYSVSREKKESFPLTVTSAQKNPTAFYLCATKQQGSEAFFGQGTRLTVV.

The rearrangement joins TRBV5-6 to TRBJ1-5; D possibly corresponds to TRBD1 (5 bases). The CDR3 has 13 residues. Germline V gene sequence: CDR1 SGHDT, CDR2 YYEEEE. Between the trimmed V and J ends, which lost 0 bases and 6 bases, there was a span of 7 bases. Here the CDR3 reads CASSLGGGQPQHF. The CDR3 DNA follows: TGTGCCAGCAGCTTGGGGGGGGGTCAGCCCCAGCATTTT.

This clone has a handful of counts. This chain joins TRBV25-1 and TRBJ1-2, with a possible D match to TRBD1 (6 bases). V was trimmed by 4 bases and J by 8 bases, leaving 14 bases between them. The CDR3 is 13 residues long. Germline V gene lookup returns CDR1 MGHDK and CDR2 SYGVNS. The CDR3 DNA reads as TGTGCCAGCAGTGGTCCACAGGGTGGAGGCTACACCTTC. It specifies CASSGPQGGGYTF.

This chain uses TRBV19 with TRBJ2-2; D remains ambiguous. The CDR3 is 13 residues long. Germline V lookup: CDR1 LNHDA, CDR2 SQIVND (reference sequence). V lost 4 bases, J lost 6 bases, and 9 bases lay in between. CDR3 residues: CASSSGLAGELFF. The DNA of the CDR3 is TGTGCCAGTAGTAGCGGTCTAGCCGGGGAGCTGTTTTTT.